This entry lists 15 T cell receptor beta chains sequenced from one sample in a study of blood T cell repertoires in COVID-19. Generated by immunoSEQ multiplex PCR, the TCRdb table keeps only in-frame clones and is missing some. The sample includes about 270,000 clones, approximately 91% of them seen just once. Sequencing was performed on PBMCs or T cells enriched from blood (not recorded which). These receptors were obtained from a woman between 35 and 50 years old with acute COVID-19.

This clone was recorded once. The chain links TRBV10-2 to TRBJ2-1, with 11 positions matching TRBD2. The V gene end was trimmed by 8 bases and the J gene end by 4 bases; junction bases not matched to a gene: 7. This CDR3 has 15 amino acids. Per germline, CDR1 WSHSY and CDR2 SAAADI. The CDR3 loop is CASGDSGRAYNEQFF. In DNA form, the CDR3 reads TGCGCCAGCGGGGATAGCGGGAGGGCTTACAATGAGCAGTTCTTC.

The chain couples TRBV7-3 to TRBJ2-5; possibly TRBD1 for D (5 bases). The germline V gene has CDR1 SGHTA and CDR2 FQGTGA. The CDR3 has 13 amino acids. Trimming took off 6 bases at V and 1 base at J, with 9 bases between the two ends. The CDR3 nucleotides are TGTGCCAGCAGGTCGGACACCCAAGAGACCCAGTACTTC. This translates into CASRSDTQETQYF.

The chain recombines TRBV18 with TRBJ1-4; D remains unclear. V lost 2 bases, J lost 6 bases, and 10 bases lay in between. Germline CDR1 is KGHSH and CDR2 is LQKENI. The CDR3 has 14 amino acids. DNA of the CDR3: TGTGCCAGCTCACCATCCGGGAGGGATGAAAAACTGTTTTTT. Translation gives CASSPSGRDEKLFF.

The chain employs TRBV5-1 and TRBJ1-1, with 7 bases identical to TRBD1. The length of the CDR3 is 15 residues. Losses at the gene ends were 3 bases for V and 3 bases for J; bases not matched to a gene: 8. Germline CDR1 and CDR2: SGHRS and YFSETQ. The CDR3 is CASSWAGRGDTEAFF. In DNA, the CDR3 is TGCGCCAGCAGCTGGGCAGGCAGGGGGGACACTGAAGCTTTCTTT.

This CDR3 is CASSPQELVYGYTF. The CDR3 DNA follows: TGTGCCAGCTCACCGCAGGAATTAGTCTATGGCTACACCTTC. This chain links TRBV18 with TRBJ1-2; D uncertain. The CDR3 sequence is 14 residues long. CDR1 is KGHSH and CDR2 is LQKENI in the germline V gene. The germline V and J ends were trimmed by 3 bases and 4 bases, with 12 bases remaining between them. Complete variable domain (other parts from reference TRBV18 and TRBJ1-2): NAGVMQNPRHLVRRRGQEARLRCSPMKGHSHVYWYRQLPEEGLKFMVYLQKENIIDESGMPKERFSAEFPKEGPSILRIQQVVRGDSAAYFCASSPQELVYGYTFGSGTRLTVV.

The rearrangement uses TRBV6-5 and TRBJ2-1; 7 bases are shared with TRBD2. Germline CDR1 is MNHEY and CDR2 is SVGAGI. Losses at the gene ends were 6 bases for V and 6 bases for J; bases not matched to a gene: 8. The CDR3 is 14 amino acids. The CDR3: CASRLREGLNEQFF. For the CDR3, the DNA is TGTGCCAGCAGGTTGAGGGAGGGCCTCAATGAGCAGTTCTTC.

The chain uses TRBV5-6 and TRBJ2-3; maybe TRBD2 (6 bases). V shed 4 bases and J shed 2 bases, with 11 bases lying between them. The CDR3 runs 14 residues. Germline-derived CDR1 and CDR2 are SGHDT and YYEEEE. The CDR3 DNA follows: TGTGCCAGCAGCATAAGGACTACCACAGATACGCAGTATTTT. Translation: CASSIRTTTDTQYF.

V is TRBV2 and J is TRBJ1-6, with no clear D. CDR3 size: 15 residues. The V and J ends lost 7 bases and 7 bases respectively, with 17 bases between them. CDR1 SNHLY and CDR2 FYNNEI come from the germline V gene. Written as DNA, the CDR3 is TGTGCCAGCACGCAGGCGACTAGCGCGAATTCACCCCTCCACTTT. Protein sequence: CASTQATSANSPLHF.

The chain recombines TRBV4-1 with TRBJ1-5, with TRBD1 as a possible D gene (5 bases). This CDR3 has 15 amino acids. The germline V gene has CDR1 MGHRA and CDR2 YSYEKL. Trimming took off 4 bases at V and 7 bases at J, with 17 bases between the two ends. CDR3: CASSPGLGQIQPQHF. Here the CDR3 DNA reads TGCGCCAGCAGCCCGGGACTGGGGCAAATCCAGCCCCAGCATTTT.

This sequence joins TRBV7-2 and TRBJ2-1, with 7 bases that match TRBD1. Trimming removed 4 bases from V and 8 bases from J; junction bases left unmatched: 8. The CDR3 covers 14 residues. Germline values: CDR1 SGHTA, CDR2 FQGNSA. The CDR3 DNA sequence: TGTGCCAGCAGCTCCCGACAGGGTGATGATGAGCAGTTCTTC. Protein: CASSSRQGDDEQFF.

The chain is built from TRBV5-1 and TRBJ2-3, with a tentative D call TRBD2 (7 bases). CDR3 length equals 14 residues. CDR1 is SGHRS, CDR2 YFSETQ, per germline. The V end lost 2 bases, the J end lost 2 bases, and 9 bases lay between the germline ends. CDR3 coding DNA: TGCGCCAGCAGCTTTCGGGGGGCCACAGATACGCAGTATTTT. It specifies CASSFRGATDTQYF.

This chain joins TRBV7-3 and TRBJ1-6; no clear D gene. V was pared by 0 bases and J by 7 bases, with 7 bases between. Germline V gene data show CDR1 as SGHTA and CDR2 as FQGTGA. CDR3 length equals 14 residues. Written as DNA, the CDR3 is TGTGCCAGCAGCTTAACAGGGAGAAATTCACCCCTCCACTTT. Encoded protein: CASSLTGRNSPLHF. The entire variable domain, with the rest obtained from reference TRBV7-3 and TRBJ1-6, is as follows: GAGVSQTPSNKVTEKGKYVELRCDPISGHTALYWYRQSLGQGPEFLIYFQGTGAADDSGLPNDRFFAVRPEGSVSTLKIQRTERGDSAVYLCASSLTGRNSPLHFGNGTRLTVT.

The rearrangement joins TRBV27 to TRBJ2-2; TRBD1 is a possible D gene (5 bases). Looked up from germline, CDR1 is MNHEY and CDR2 is SMNVEV (reference sequence). CDR3 length: 13 residues. V gave up 2 bases and J gave up 5 bases, with 6 bases separating them. The DNA for the CDR3 is TGTGCCAGCAGTTTAGCAGGGACCGGGGAGCTGTTTTTT. The encoded protein is CASSLAGTGELFF.

The chain combines TRBV10-1 with TRBJ2-1, with D hard to call. Looked up from germline, CDR1 is WNHNN and CDR2 is SYGVQD (reference sequence). V lost 10 bases to trimming and J lost 7 bases, with 8 bases between them. This CDR3 has 10 amino acids. CDR3: CAKRRNEQFF. CDR3 DNA: TGCGCCAAAAGGCGGAATGAGCAGTTCTTC.

This clone turned up a few times. The chain employs TRBV10-3 and TRBJ2-7; TRBD1 might be the D (5 bases). Trimming cost V 9 bases and J 1 base, with 10 bases left between them. CDR3 length: 12 amino acids. Germline CDR1 reads ENHRY; CDR2 reads SYGVKD. CDR3 DNA sequence: TGTGCCATTTCAAGGGGATCCTACGAGCAGTACTTC. As protein: CAISRGSYEQYF.